This is a list of T cell receptor beta chains from one sample in a study of T cell responses to AZD1222 COVID-19 vaccine. Assay: immunoSEQ multiplex PCR; the TCRdb copy retains only in-frame clones and omits some. This sample yields fewer than 200,000 clones, of which about 89% are seen a single time; 1.7% belongs to the top ten. The source was peripheral blood, collected 28 days after the second AZD1222 dose. The source is an adult who received the AZD1222 COVID-19 vaccine. CDR3s include the opening cysteine and the closing phenylalanine or tryptophan. The D gene is left open where the match is weak. Clone size appears in some rows only: once, few, many, or a class for an expanded clone.

J	size	D	V	DNA	CDR3
TRBJ1-2	NA	TRBD1	TRBV19	TGTGCCAGTAGTACCTACCCAGGACAGGACGACGGCTACACCTTC	CASSTYPGQDDGYTF
TRBJ1-1	NA	NA	TRBV5-1	TGCGCCAGCAGCCCCCAGGGGATGAGGACTGAAGCTTTCTTT	CASSPQGMRTEAFF
TRBJ1-5	NA	NA	TRBV18	TGTGCCAGCTCACCAAGGGCTATAGAACAGCCCCAGCATTTT	CASSPRAIEQPQHF
TRBJ1-1	NA	NA	TRBV18	TGTGCCAGCTCACCAGGGAGGGGCTCTGAAGCTTTCTTT	CASSPGRGSEAFF
TRBJ1-6	NA	NA	TRBV27	TGTGCCAGCAGTCCCTCCCTGGGACACCATAATTCACCCCTCCACTTT	CASSPSLGHHNSPLHF
TRBJ2-2	NA	NA	TRBV19	TGTGCCAGTAGTGTCCGGGACTTTCCCACCGGGGAGCTGTTTTTT	CASSVRDFPTGELFF
TRBJ2-1	NA	TRBD2	TRBV28	TGTGCCAGCAGTGAACTAGCGGGAGAGGGGGATGAGCAGTTCTTC	CASSELAGEGDEQFF
TRBJ1-1	NA	NA	TRBV5-1	TGCGCCAGCAGCTTTTACGGTAACACTGAAGCTTTCTTT	CASSFYGNTEAFF
TRBJ2-2	NA	TRBD2	TRBV5-1	TGCGCCAGCAGCTCGAAAGAAGCGGGACTTCCCACCGGGGAGCTGTTTTTT	CASSSKEAGLPTGELFF
TRBJ1-5	NA	NA	TRBV9	TGTGCCAGCAGCGGTTGGGGGCAACAGCCCCAGCATTTT	CASSGWGQQPQHF
TRBJ2-3	NA	TRBD2	TRBV5-1	TGCGCCAGCAGCTTGTTGATAGCGGGGGCTCGGAATACGCAGTATTTT	CASSLLIAGARNTQYF
TRBJ1-2	few	TRBD1	TRBV11-2	TGTGCCAGCAGCTCGTTCACAGGGGGCGCCGGTGGCTACACCTTC	CASSSFTGGAGGYTF
TRBJ1-2	NA	NA	TRBV27	TGTGCCAGCAGTTTATCGATTCAAACTAACTATGGCTACACCTTC	CASSLSIQTNYGYTF
TRBJ2-5	NA	TRBD1	TRBV5-4	TGTGCCAGCAGCTCGGACAGGGGGTTAGAGACCCAGTACTTC	CASSSDRGLETQYF
TRBJ2-1	NA	TRBD1	TRBV19	TGTGCCAGTAGTGACCGACAGGGGGCCCTTGTGGGGAATGAGCAGTTCTTC	CASSDRQGALVGNEQFF
TRBJ1-6	NA	NA	TRBV18	TGTGCCAGCTCTGGCAGAGAAGATTCACCCCTCCACTTT	CASSGREDSPLHF
TRBJ1-4	NA	NA	TRBV28	TGTGCCAGCAGTTTATCTACCACCGGGATGTTTTTT	CASSLSTTGMFF
TRBJ1-5	once	NA	TRBV2	TGTGCCAGCAGGGACAGCCTCAATCAGCCCCAGCATTTT	CASRDSLNQPQHF
TRBJ1-2	NA	NA	TRBV25-1	TGTGCCAGCAGTTTGACATCTAACTATGGCTACACCTTC	CASSLTSNYGYTF
TRBJ2-1	few	NA	TRBV7-9	TGTGCCAGCAGCAAAGACGGCCATGAGCAGTTCTTC	CASSKDGHEQFF
TRBJ2-1	once	NA	TRBV27	TGTGCCAGCAGTCCGCGGTTTAATAATGAGCAGTTCTTC	CASSPRFNNEQFF
TRBJ2-1	NA	NA	TRBV7-2	TGTGCCAGCAGCCCCCAAGTCCTCCAGGGGGGTGAGCAGTTCTTC	CASSPQVLQGGEQFF
TRBJ2-3	NA	TRBD2	TRBV7-3	TGTGCCAGCAGCCCCCGGACTAGCGGGGGGGCAGCAGATACGCAGTATTTT	CASSPRTSGGAADTQYF
TRBJ2-2	few	TRBD2	TRBV7-8	TGTGCCAGCAGCTTAGCCCCTCACGCCTTTAGCGGGAGGGCCAACACCGGGGAGCTGTTTTTT	CASSLAPHAFSGRANTGELFF
TRBJ2-5	NA	NA	TRBV3-1/TRBV3-2	TGTGCCAGCACTGCGGAGACCCAGTACTTC	CASTAETQYF
TRBJ1-2	NA	TRBD1	TRBV5-1	TGCGCCAGCAGCTTGGGGACAGGGGGTCGGGAACTTTACACCTTC	CASSLGTGGRELYTF
TRBJ2-7	NA	TRBD2	TRBV19	TGTGCGACTAGCCCCAACCCCAGGTCCTACGAGCAGTACTTC	CATSPNPRSYEQYF
TRBJ2-7	NA	NA	TRBV25-1	TGTGCCAGCAGTTTCTTCGGACAGACCTACGAGCAGTACTTC	CASSFFGQTYEQYF
TRBJ2-3	NA	TRBD2	TRBV18	TGTGCCAGCTCCCCCGGGACTAGCGGGATGAATACGCAGTATTTT	CASSPGTSGMNTQYF
TRBJ2-7	NA	TRBD1	TRBV7-8	TGTGCCAGCAGCTTACAGGGGACAGGGCTGTACGAGCAGTACTTC	CASSLQGTGLYEQYF
TRBJ2-5	NA	NA	TRBV5-1	TGCGCCAGCAGCTTGGCGGAGGAGGGAACGGAGACCCAGTACTTC	CASSLAEEGTETQYF
TRBJ1-6	NA	NA	TRBV7-9	TGTGCCAGCAGCTGGGGGAATGGCCGCGGTTCACCCCTCCACTTT	CASSWGNGRGSPLHF
TRBJ1-2	NA	NA	TRBV19	TGTGCCAGTAGTGCCCCCAGGGTCGGAAACTATGGCTACACCTTC	CASSAPRVGNYGYTF
TRBJ1-1	NA	TRBD1	TRBV4-1	TGCGCCAGCAGCCAAGCGGACAGGGAGGGACCTGAAGCTTTCTTT	CASSQADREGPEAFF
TRBJ1-3	NA	NA	TRBV12-3/TRBV12-4	TGTGCCAGCAGTTTATATTCAAACACCATATATTTT	CASSLYSNTIYF
TRBJ2-7	NA	TRBD2	TRBV9	TGTGCCAGCAGCCCAGGGACTAGCGGGCCCTCCTACGAGCAGTACTTC	CASSPGTSGPSYEQYF
TRBJ1-2	NA	NA	TRBV5-6	TGTGCCAGCAGCGGCCCCACCCGGGGGGGCTATGGCTACACCTTC	CASSGPTRGGYGYTF
TRBJ2-2	NA	NA	TRBV4-3	TGCGCCAGCAGCCAAGATCGTACGAACACCGGGGAGCTGTTTTTT	CASSQDRTNTGELFF
TRBJ2-3	NA	NA	TRBV27	TGTGCCAGCAGTACCCTCACAGATACGCAGTATTTT	CASSTLTDTQYF
TRBJ2-1	NA	TRBD1	TRBV6-2/TRBV6-3	TGTGCCAGCAGTTATTCACAGGGGCCAACAATGCGGCAGTTCTTC	CASSYSQGPTMRQFF
TRBJ1-1	NA	TRBD1	TRBV7-9	TGTGCCAGCAGCTTGACAGGGCTGAACACTGAAGCTTTCTTT	CASSLTGLNTEAFF
TRBJ2-7	NA	NA	TRBV4-2	TGTGCCAGCAGCCTAGTGGGGGGACAGTCCTACGAGCAGTACTTC	CASSLVGGQSYEQYF
TRBJ1-6	NA	NA	TRBV30	TGTGCCTGGAGTGTCGACGTCCATAATTCACCCCTCCACTTT	CAWSVDVHNSPLHF
TRBJ1-2	NA	TRBD1	TRBV19	TGTGCCAGTAGTATAATTGGGACAGGGAAAGATGGCTACACCTTC	CASSIIGTGKDGYTF
TRBJ2-1	NA	TRBD1	TRBV27	TGTGCCAGCAGTTCCACCGGGACAGGGGGCTATGAGCAGTTCTTC	CASSSTGTGGYEQFF
TRBJ1-2	NA	TRBD1	TRBV2	TGTGCCAGCAGTGCGGACAGGAACTATGGCTACACCTTC	CASSADRNYGYTF
TRBJ1-1	NA	NA	TRBV2	TGTGCCAGCAGTGAGGGGGTGAACACTGAAGCTTTCTTT	CASSEGVNTEAFF
TRBJ2-7	NA	NA	TRBV6-1	TGTGCCAGCAGTGAAGCACCGGGACCCTACGAGCAGTACTTC	CASSEAPGPYEQYF
TRBJ1-1	NA	NA	TRBV18	TGTGCCAGCTCACAATTTGGGATTCGGAACTGGGCTACTGAAGCTTTCTTT	CASSQFGIRNWATEAFF
TRBJ2-3	NA	NA	TRBV6-5	TGTGCCAGCAGTTACTCAACGGGACCAGATACGCAGTATTTT	CASSYSTGPDTQYF
TRBJ2-2	NA	NA	TRBV9	TGTGCCAGCAGTACGTACACCGGGGAGCTGTTTTTT	CASSTYTGELFF
TRBJ1-4	NA	TRBD1	TRBV30	TGTGCCTGGAGTGCACAGGGGGCTGAAAAACTGTTTTTT	CAWSAQGAEKLFF